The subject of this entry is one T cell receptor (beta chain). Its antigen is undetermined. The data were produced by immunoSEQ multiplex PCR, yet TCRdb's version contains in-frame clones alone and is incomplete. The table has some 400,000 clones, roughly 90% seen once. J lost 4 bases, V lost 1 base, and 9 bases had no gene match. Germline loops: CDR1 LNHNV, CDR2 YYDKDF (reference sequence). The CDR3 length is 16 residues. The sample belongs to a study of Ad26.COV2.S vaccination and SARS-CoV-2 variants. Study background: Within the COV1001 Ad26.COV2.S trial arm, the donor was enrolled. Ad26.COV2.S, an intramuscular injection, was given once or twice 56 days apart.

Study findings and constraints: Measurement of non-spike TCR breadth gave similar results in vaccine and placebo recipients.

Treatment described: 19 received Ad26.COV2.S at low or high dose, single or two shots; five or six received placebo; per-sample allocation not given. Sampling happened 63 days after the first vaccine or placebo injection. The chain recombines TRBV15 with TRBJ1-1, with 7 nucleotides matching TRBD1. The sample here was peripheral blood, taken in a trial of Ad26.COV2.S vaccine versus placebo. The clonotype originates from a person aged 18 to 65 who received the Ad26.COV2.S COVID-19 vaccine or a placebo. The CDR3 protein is CATSRGNRGGGTEAFF. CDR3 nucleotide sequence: TGTGCCACCAGCAGAGGGAACAGGGGAGGGGGCACTGAAGCTTTCTTT.